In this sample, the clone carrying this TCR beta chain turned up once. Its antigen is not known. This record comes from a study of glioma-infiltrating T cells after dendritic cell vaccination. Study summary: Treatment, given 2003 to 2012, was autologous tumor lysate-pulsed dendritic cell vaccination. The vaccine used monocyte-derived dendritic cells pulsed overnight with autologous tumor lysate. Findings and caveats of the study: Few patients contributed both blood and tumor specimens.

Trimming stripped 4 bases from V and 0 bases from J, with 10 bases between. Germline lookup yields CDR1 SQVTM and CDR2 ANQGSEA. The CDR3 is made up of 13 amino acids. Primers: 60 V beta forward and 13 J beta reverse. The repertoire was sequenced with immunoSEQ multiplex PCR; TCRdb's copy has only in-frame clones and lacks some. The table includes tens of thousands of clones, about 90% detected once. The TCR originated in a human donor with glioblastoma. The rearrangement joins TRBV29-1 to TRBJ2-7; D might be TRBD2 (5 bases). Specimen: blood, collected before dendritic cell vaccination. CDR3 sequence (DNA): TGCAGCGTTGGCGGGCGGAGCTCCTACGAGCAGTACTTC. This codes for CSVGGRSSYEQYF.